Detailed here is one T cell receptor (beta chain). The record originates from a study of blood T cells in healthy people across ages. V was clipped by 9 bases and J by 1 base, with 18 bases between them. Germline loops: CDR1 MNHEY, CDR2 SVGAGI. This CDR3 is 15 amino acids long. Using a J-beta primer mix together with a sample-barcoded 5' primer, a second PCR was run for about 6 to 12 cycles. TCRdb re-called the 5' RACE reads through MiXCR, storing one row per CDR3 protein. The table records roughly 1,700,000 distinct CDR3 sequences, roughly 27% of them present only once. What was sequenced was blood. This chain connects TRBV6-5 to TRBJ1-1; D ambiguous. The sequence came from a woman aged 25 to 39 in good health. The CDR3 DNA reads as TGTGCCAGTCGACGGTCGTTAAGTGCGAACACTGAAGCTTTCTTT. Translated, it gives CASRRSLSANTEAFF.